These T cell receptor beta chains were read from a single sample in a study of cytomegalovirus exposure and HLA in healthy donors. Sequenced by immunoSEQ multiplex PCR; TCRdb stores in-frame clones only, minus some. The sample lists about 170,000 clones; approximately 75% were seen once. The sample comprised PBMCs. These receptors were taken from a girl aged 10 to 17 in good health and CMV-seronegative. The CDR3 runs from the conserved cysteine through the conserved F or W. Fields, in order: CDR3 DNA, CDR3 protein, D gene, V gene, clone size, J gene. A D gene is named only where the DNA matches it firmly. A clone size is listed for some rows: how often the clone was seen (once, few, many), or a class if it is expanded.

DNA: TGTGCCAGCAGCTCTCTAAAGGGGCCGCCTGGAGAGGGCTACACCTTC
CDR3: CASSSLKGPPGEGYTF
D: -
V: TRBV11-2
size: -
J: TRBJ1-2

DNA: TGTGCCAGCAGCGGAGGCCAGGCGGGGGGCCCTAATGAGCAGTTCTTC
CDR3: CASSGGQAGGPNEQFF
D: TRBD2
V: TRBV9
size: -
J: TRBJ2-1

DNA: TGCGCCAGCAGTGAGTCGACAGGGTTTGAAAAACTGTTTTTT
CDR3: CASSESTGFEKLFF
D: TRBD1
V: TRBV10-1
size: few
J: TRBJ1-4

DNA: TGCGCCAGCAGCTTCTTAGCGGGGGGTACCCTTTCTAGCACAGATACGCAGTATTTT
CDR3: CASSFLAGGTLSSTDTQYF
D: TRBD2
V: TRBV5-1
size: -
J: TRBJ2-3

DNA: TGTGCCTGGAGTGCGGAGGGGGCGAGGGACACCATATATTTT
CDR3: CAWSAEGARDTIYF
D: TRBD1
V: TRBV30
size: -
J: TRBJ1-3

DNA: TGTGCCAGCAGTCCTCGAGGAGGGCACACTGAAGCTTTCTTT
CDR3: CASSPRGGHTEAFF
D: -
V: TRBV7-9
size: -
J: TRBJ1-1

DNA: TGTGCCAGCAGCTCTTACATGAGCACAGATACGCAGTATTTT
CDR3: CASSSYMSTDTQYF
D: -
V: TRBV5-4
size: -
J: TRBJ2-3

DNA: TGTGCCAGCAGCTTACTTGTAGTCACCGGGGAGCTGTTTTTT
CDR3: CASSLLVVTGELFF
D: -
V: TRBV7-9
size: once
J: TRBJ2-2

DNA: TGTGCCACCATCTACGGGGGGACCACTGAAGCTTTCTTT
CDR3: CATIYGGTTEAFF
D: -
V: TRBV19
size: -
J: TRBJ1-1

DNA: TGTGCCAGCAGTATCGACAGCTCTGGGGCCAACGTCCTGACTTTC
CDR3: CASSIDSSGANVLTF
D: -
V: TRBV11-2
size: few
J: TRBJ2-6

DNA: TGCGCCAGCAGCTCGACAGGGCCCTACAATGAGCAGTTCTTC
CDR3: CASSSTGPYNEQFF
D: TRBD1
V: TRBV5-1
size: -
J: TRBJ2-1

DNA: TGTGCCAGTAGTCGGGGACAGACCGGCTCTGGAAACACCATATATTTT
CDR3: CASSRGQTGSGNTIYF
D: TRBD1
V: TRBV19
size: -
J: TRBJ1-3

DNA: TGTGCCAGCAGCGTAGACAGGGCTCGCAATCAGCCCCAGCATTTT
CDR3: CASSVDRARNQPQHF
D: TRBD1
V: TRBV11-2
size: -
J: TRBJ1-5

DNA: TGCAGCGTCGCGACCCAGGGGAGCTGGGGACAAGAGACCCAGTACTTC
CDR3: CSVATQGSWGQETQYF
D: -
V: TRBV29-1
size: -
J: TRBJ2-5

DNA: TGTGCCAGCTCACCAGCAGGGGAGAGGCTCCAGCATTTT
CDR3: CASSPAGERLQHF
D: -
V: TRBV18
size: -
J: TRBJ1-5

DNA: TGTGCCAGCTGGGGGGGTAAAGAGACCCAGTACTTC
CDR3: CASWGGKETQYF
D: TRBD2
V: TRBV6-6
size: few
J: TRBJ2-5

DNA: TGTGCCAGCAGCTCGGGACAGGGCCGCGAGCAGTACTTC
CDR3: CASSSGQGREQYF
D: TRBD1
V: TRBV7-3
size: -
J: TRBJ2-7